The 29 T cell receptor beta chains listed next were all sequenced from one sample in a study of T cell changes during pregnancy in multiple sclerosis. Profiled with immunoSEQ multiplex PCR; TCRdb holds only in-frame clones, not every one. Of about 89,000 clones in the sample, 94% were seen once. The material sequenced was peripheral blood, taken in the third trimester of pregnancy. These receptors originate from a female donor with multiple sclerosis, enrolled in a pregnancy study.

The V call is TRBV28, the J call TRBJ1-3; 9 bases align to TRBD1. CDR1 is MDHEN, CDR2 SYDVKM, per germline. With 5 bases clipped from V and 3 bases from J, the junction kept 5 bases outside the gene matches. This CDR3 comprises 15 residues. The DNA of the CDR3 is TGTGCCAGCAGTAAGGACAGGGGAGTTGGAAACACCATATATTTT. Protein product: CASSKDRGVGNTIYF.

This clone was counted a single time. V is TRBV7-9 and J is TRBJ2-3; D perhaps matches TRBD1 (6 bases). The germline V gene encodes CDR1 SEHNR and CDR2 FQNEAQ (reference sequence). V lost 5 bases to trimming and J lost 4 bases, with 13 bases between them. This CDR3 region has 14 residues. CDR3 sequence: CASSKTGVSDTQYF. The CDR3 coding sequence is TGTGCCAGCAGCAAGACAGGAGTTTCAGATACGCAGTATTTT.

V usage is TRBV7-3 and J usage is TRBJ2-1, with TRBD2 identical over 15 bases. J lost 8 bases, V lost 5 bases, and 4 bases had no gene match. Germline V gives CDR1 SGHTA, CDR2 FQGTGA. The CDR3 has 15 residues. DNA of the CDR3: TGTGCCAGCAGCCTTAGGACTAGCGGGAGGGATGAGCAGTTCTTC. This gives the protein CASSLRTSGRDEQFF.

This sequence joins TRBV27 and TRBJ2-3, with 10 nucleotides matching TRBD1. CDR1 is MNHEY, CDR2 SMNVEV, per germline (reference sequence). This CDR3 region has 14 residues. After removal of 8 bases from V and 2 bases from J, the junction contained 4 bases not matched to a gene. CDR3 amino acids: CASGDRGYTDTQYF. The CDR3 DNA is TGTGCCAGCGGGGACAGGGGTTACACAGATACGCAGTATTTT.

This chain connects TRBV5-4 to TRBJ2-7, with TRBD2 matching 9 bases. V lost 4 bases and J lost 3; bases outside the gene matches: 11. Looked up from germline, CDR1 is SGHNT and CDR2 is YYREEE (reference sequence). CDR3 size: 16 residues. The CDR3 loop is CASSGGPSGTNYEQYF. The CDR3 DNA sequence: TGTGCCAGCAGCGGAGGTCCTAGCGGGACCAACTACGAGCAGTACTTC.

CDR3 DNA sequence: TGTGCCAGTAGCCAACGAGCGGGGGTTCCTTACAATGAGCAGTTCTTC. It specifies CASSQRAGVPYNEQFF. J is TRBJ2-1 and V is TRBV19; 8 nucleotides match TRBD2. Germline trimming cut 6 bases from V and 4 bases from J; bases unmatched to any gene: 11. Germline CDR1 is LNHDA and CDR2 is SQIVND (reference sequence). This CDR3 region has 16 residues.

V gene TRBV6-4 combines with J gene TRBJ1-1; no clear D. V was clipped by 6 bases and J by 4 bases, with 15 bases between them. The CDR3 is 14 amino acids. Germline values: CDR1 MRHNA, CDR2 SNTAGT. CDR3 region: CASSHGVGSTEAFF. The CDR3 DNA reads TGTGCCAGCAGCCACGGGGTCGGATCCACTGAAGCTTTCTTT.

This sequence joins TRBV5-4 and TRBJ2-7; D remains unclear. Germline CDR1 SGHNT, CDR2 YYREEE (reference sequence). The CDR3 runs to 14 residues. V gave up 0 bases and J gave up 0 bases, with 7 bases separating them. The CDR3 DNA sequence: TGTGCCAGCAGCTTGGCATCCGGCTCCTACGAGCAGTACTTC. Protein product: CASSLASGSYEQYF.

The rearrangement uses TRBV11-2 and TRBJ2-7, with 9 bases fitting TRBD1. J gave up 7 bases and V 2 bases, and 12 bases lay outside the gene matches. The CDR3 sequence is 16 residues long. Looked up from germline, CDR1 is SGHAT and CDR2 is FQNNGV. CDR3 sequence reads: CASSLNWDRVTKEQYF. The CDR3 DNA is TGTGCCAGCAGCTTAAACTGGGACAGGGTAACTAAGGAGCAGTACTTC. The entire variable domain, with the rest obtained from reference TRBV11-2 and TRBJ2-7, is as follows: EAGVAQSPRYKIIEKRQSVAFWCNPISGHATLYWYQQILGQGPKLLIQFQNNGVVDDSQLPKDRFSAERLKGVDSTLKIQPAKLEDSAVYLCASSLNWDRVTKEQYFGPGTRLTVT.

The chain is built from TRBV27 and TRBJ1-5; the match to TRBD1 covers 9 bases. Germline V gene data show CDR1 as MNHEY and CDR2 as SMNVEV (reference sequence). The CDR3 extends over 15 amino acids. V was clipped by 0 bases and J by 4 bases; unmatched bases: 1. The CDR3 coding sequence is TGTGCCAGCAGTTTATCTGGACAGGGGAATCAGCCCCAGCATTTT. It yields the protein CASSLSGQGNQPQHF.

The V call is TRBV7-2, the J call TRBJ2-7; the match to TRBD1 covers 10 bases. CDR1 is SGHTA, CDR2 FQGNSA, per germline. The CDR3 is 14 amino acids. Trimming cost V 5 bases and J 3 bases; bases outside gene matches: 4. CDR3 residues: CASSPRTGGYEQYF. CDR3 DNA: TGTGCCAGCAGCCCGAGGACAGGGGGCTACGAGCAGTACTTC.

The chain uses TRBV6-1 and TRBJ2-1; 7 bases align to TRBD1. The CDR3 has 13 amino acids. V shed 2 bases and J 8 bases; nucleotides not matched to a gene: 3. Germline loops: CDR1 MNHNS, CDR2 SASEGT. The CDR3 region is CASSEYRGYEQFF. DNA for the CDR3: TGTGCCAGCAGTGAATACAGGGGTTATGAGCAGTTCTTC.

This sequence joins TRBV5-8 and TRBJ1-5, with D tentatively TRBD1 (5 bases). Germline V CDR1 and CDR2: SGHTS, YDEGEE. This CDR3 has 16 residues. V was shortened by 0 bases and J by 7 bases, with 17 bases between the two germline ends. The DNA of the CDR3 is TGTGCCAGCAGCTTGGGACAGCTAAATGAAGACCAGCCCCAGCATTTT. Protein sequence: CASSLGQLNEDQPQHF.

V usage is TRBV28 and J usage is TRBJ2-3; TRBD2 agrees at 11 bases. Germline values: CDR1 MDHEN, CDR2 SYDVKM. V lost 4 bases to trimming and J lost 1 base; unmatched junction nucleotides: 7. The CDR3 runs 17 residues. CDR3 nucleotides: TGTGCCAGCAGTTCCCCTCAGGGACTAGCGGGCACAGATACGCAGTATTTT. It encodes CASSSPQGLAGTDTQYF.

The V and J genes are TRBV5-1 and TRBJ1-4; 7 bases line up with TRBD1. V was clipped by 2 bases and J by 8 bases; unmatched bases: 6. Germline V CDR1 and CDR2: SGHRS, YFSETQ. CDR3 length equals 14 residues. CDR3 loop: CASSFDRGREKLFF. In DNA, the CDR3 is TGCGCCAGCAGCTTTGATAGGGGGCGAGAAAAACTGTTTTTT.

V usage is TRBV19 and J usage is TRBJ2-5, with D maybe TRBD2 (5 bases). The CDR3 is 14 amino acids. Trimming left V 5 bases short and J 3 bases short, with 13 bases between. Germline CDR1 LNHDA, CDR2 SQIVND (reference sequence). For the CDR3, the DNA is TGTGCCAGTAGTCAGGCGCCGGGAAAAGAGACCCAGTACTTC. This translates into CASSQAPGKETQYF.

The chain uses TRBV29-1 and TRBJ2-3, with 8 bases lining up with TRBD2. The CDR3 totals 14 residues. Germline loops: CDR1 SQVTM, CDR2 ANQGSEA. After removal of 3 bases from V and 3 bases from J, the junction contained 5 bases not matched to a gene. CDR3 DNA: TGCAGCGTTGACGAGCGCGGGGGGACAGATACGCAGTATTTT. Encoded protein: CSVDERGGTDTQYF.

The rearrangement links TRBV29-1 to TRBJ2-2, with 12 bases identical to TRBD2. Trimming took 0 bases from V and 3 from J; bases not matched to a gene: 5. This CDR3 spans 17 amino acids. Germline lookup yields CDR1 SQVTM and CDR2 ANQGSEA. The CDR3, as DNA: TGCAGCGTTGAAGACGGAACTAGCGGGAGGTACACCGGGGAGCTGTTTTTT. It yields the protein CSVEDGTSGRYTGELFF.

The V gene is TRBV5-4, the J gene TRBJ2-3; 8 bases are shared with TRBD2. There are 16 residues in the CDR3. Trimming took 4 bases from V and 0 from J; bases not matched to a gene: 7. Germline V gene data show CDR1 as SGHNT and CDR2 as YYREEE (reference sequence). The CDR3: CASSRLSGASTDTQYF. The CDR3 DNA follows: TGTGCCAGCAGCCGACTTAGCGGGGCTAGCACAGATACGCAGTATTTT. Supplemented by reference TRBV5-4 and TRBJ2-3, the full variable domain reads ETGVTQSPTHLIKTRGQQVTLRCSSQSGHNTVSWYQQALGQGPQFIFQYYREEENGRGNFPPRFSGLQFPNYSSELNVNALELDDSALYLCASSRLSGASTDTQYFGPGTRLTVL.

J is TRBJ2-7 and V is TRBV6-1, with 8 bases matching TRBD1. In germline, CDR1 is MNHNS, CDR2 SASEGT. Trimming took 2 bases from V and 0 from J; bases not matched to a gene: 3. The CDR3 consists of 15 residues. The CDR3 nucleotides read TGTGCCAGCAGTGAATACACAGGGGGCTCCTACGAGCAGTACTTC. Its translation is CASSEYTGGSYEQYF.

The chain recombines TRBV4-2 with TRBJ1-1; D is possibly TRBD1 (6 bases). Germline V gives CDR1 LGHNA, CDR2 YNFKEQ. There are 17 residues in the CDR3. V lost 0 bases and J 5 bases, leaving 19 bases between the germline ends. The CDR3 reads CASSQDGPRGARTEAFF. CDR3 nucleotide sequence: TGTGCCAGCAGCCAAGACGGACCCCGGGGGGCGAGGACTGAAGCTTTCTTT.

The sample holds one count of this clone. The gene calls are TRBV12-5 and TRBJ1-3; D not resolved. Trimming stripped 1 base from V and 3 bases from J, with 16 bases between. The CDR3 sequence is 17 residues long. Germline loops: CDR1 LGHNT, CDR2 FRNRAP. CDR3 DNA: TGTGCTAGTGGTTTGGCTAGTCCGGGAGCAGGTGGAAACACCATATATTTT. Translated: CASGLASPGAGGNTIYF.

CDR3 sequence reads: CASSHAVNYEQYF. For the CDR3, the DNA is TGCGCCAGCAGCCACGCGGTTAACTACGAGCAGTACTTC. The chain employs TRBV4-3 and TRBJ2-7, with D unresolved. CDR1 LGHNA and CDR2 YSLEER come from the germline V gene. Trimming took off 3 bases at V and 3 bases at J, with 9 bases between the two ends. This CDR3 comprises 13 residues.

The chain joins TRBV7-8 to TRBJ1-6; tentative D call: TRBD1 (5 bases). V lost 3 bases, J lost 10 bases, and 10 bases lay in between. Germline V lookup: CDR1 SGHVS, CDR2 FQNEAQ. This CDR3 region has 13 residues. The CDR3 DNA follows: TGTGCCAGCAGCTTGGAGCAGGGATCACCCCTCCACTTT. Residues: CASSLEQGSPLHF.

The genes are TRBV5-4 and TRBJ2-7, with TRBD2 identical over 15 bases. The germline V gene encodes CDR1 SGHNT and CDR2 YYREEE (reference sequence). The CDR3 is 16 residues long. With 0 bases clipped from V and 6 bases from J, the junction kept 4 bases outside the gene matches. This CDR3 reads CASSLGGGLAGGEQYF. CDR3 in DNA: TGTGCCAGCAGCTTGGGGGGGGGACTAGCGGGAGGCGAGCAGTACTTC.

This sequence joins TRBV29-1 and TRBJ1-1; the D gene is possibly TRBD1 (6 bases). The V gene's germline CDR1 is SQVTM and CDR2 ANQGSEA. This CDR3 has 14 residues. Trimming removed 4 bases at V and 5 bases at J, with 17 bases between. The CDR3 DNA reads as TGCAGCGTTGCTAGGGGGGGCCCCTTTACTGAAGCTTTCTTT. Translating it yields CSVARGGPFTEAFF.

CDR3: CASSLAGQGAGETQYF. In DNA form, the CDR3 reads TGTGCCAGCAGCTTAGCGGGACAGGGGGCCGGGGAGACCCAGTACTTC. This rearrangement joins TRBV7-9 to TRBJ2-5; 12 bases match TRBD1. V was clipped by 0 bases and J by 5 bases; unmatched bases: 4. The CDR3 extends over 16 amino acids. CDR1 SEHNR and CDR2 FQNEAQ come from the germline V gene (reference sequence).

This chain links TRBV15 with TRBJ2-2; D not resolved. The CDR3 extends over 15 amino acids. Looked up from germline, CDR1 is LNHNV and CDR2 is YYDKDF (reference sequence). Trimming left V 1 base short and J 3 bases short, with 9 bases between. For the CDR3, the DNA is TGTGCCACCAGCAGAGTTGGCACCGACACCGGGGAGCTGTTTTTT. This codes for CATSRVGTDTGELFF.

The chain employs TRBV6-5 and TRBJ1-2; TRBD1 might be the D (5 bases). The V and J ends lost 5 bases and 3 bases respectively, with 16 bases between them. CDR1 and CDR2 from the germline V gene are MNHEY and SVGAGI. The CDR3 has 15 amino acids. Here the CDR3 reads CASSTWEGSDYGYTF. The CDR3 nucleotides are TGTGCCAGCAGTACCTGGGAGGGGTCTGACTATGGCTACACCTTC.